These 15 T cell receptor beta chains originate from one sample sequenced in a study of cytomegalovirus exposure and HLA in healthy donors. Sequencing was performed with immunoSEQ multiplex PCR; in TCRdb, only in-frame clones are kept and a portion is missing. Of over 200,000 clones listed, around 86% were seen once; the top ten hold 2% to 2.5%. Sequenced: PBMCs. Receptors were obtained from a woman aged 18-29 years in good health and CMV-seropositive.

This chain uses TRBV5-5 with TRBJ2-3; 10 bases map to TRBD2. CDR3 length equals 17 residues. V shed 4 bases and J 4 bases; nucleotides not matched to a gene: 12. In germline, CDR1 is SGHKS, CDR2 YYEKEE (reference sequence). Here the CDR3 reads CASSRPEGLAGADTQYF. The CDR3, as DNA: TGTGCCAGCAGCCGACCCGAGGGGCTAGCGGGAGCAGATACGCAGTATTTT.

This chain uses TRBV9 with TRBJ1-2, with 7 bases aligning to TRBD1. The CDR3 runs 13 residues. V dropped 0 bases and J dropped 6; count of bases not matched to a gene: 2. CDR1 is SGDLS and CDR2 is YYNGEE in the germline V gene. CDR3 DNA sequence: TGTGCCAGCAGCGTAGAGACAGGGAATGGCTACACCTTC. Residues: CASSVETGNGYTF.

The chain couples TRBV2 to TRBJ2-7; D is uncertain. The germline V gene encodes CDR1 SNHLY and CDR2 FYNNEI. The CDR3 covers 12 residues. Trimming removed 8 bases at V and 2 bases at J, with 10 bases between. This CDR3 reads CASGGVTYEQYF. The DNA for the CDR3 is TGTGCCAGCGGCGGAGTCACCTACGAGCAGTACTTC. The full variable domain, its missing parts supplied by reference TRBV2 and TRBJ2-7, is EPEVTQTPSHQVTQMGQEVILRCVPISNHLYFYWYRQILGQKVEFLVSFYNNEISEKSEIFDDQFSVERPDGSNFTLKIRSTKLEDSAMYFCASGGVTYEQYFGPGTRLTVT.

This chain links TRBV9 with TRBJ2-6; tentative D call: TRBD1 (6 bases). The CDR3 contains 18 residues. Germline CDR1 is SGDLS and CDR2 is YYNGEE. V lost 3 bases to trimming and J lost 4 bases, with 20 bases between them. In DNA, the CDR3 is TGTGCCAGCAGCGCTCGACATTCTCCAGGGGTAGGGGCCAACGTCCTGACTTTC. This sequence encodes CASSARHSPGVGANVLTF.

The rearrangement links TRBV28 to TRBJ1-2; TRBD1 matches 9 bases. Germline V lookup: CDR1 MDHEN, CDR2 SYDVKM. The ends lost 6 bases at V and 0 bases at J; junction bases unmatched: 8. The CDR3 has 16 residues. The CDR3 DNA is TGTGCCAGCAGCACAGGGGGCCCCATCACTAACTATGGCTACACCTTC. Its protein product is CASSTGGPITNYGYTF.

Of note for this clone: The sample contains more than one DNA sequence encoding this CDR3. This chain connects TRBV5-1 to TRBJ2-7; 7 bases are shared with TRBD1. The CDR3 extends over 14 amino acids. Trimming cost V 0 bases and J 3 bases; bases outside gene matches: 3. The germline gives CDR1 SGHRS, CDR2 YFSETQ. For the CDR3, the DNA is TGCGCCAGCAGCTTGGTGGCAGGGGGCTACGAGCAGTACTTC. Protein: CASSLVAGGYEQYF.

This clone came up many times. This sequence joins TRBV25-1 and TRBJ2-7, with TRBD2 as a possible D gene (6 bases). Germline assignment: CDR1 MGHDK and CDR2 SYGVNS. This CDR3 has 16 amino acids. Trimming stripped 6 bases from V and 4 bases from J, with 22 bases between. CDR3 sequence (DNA): TGTGCCAGCAGCCCACCTGCCGGGAGAAATGAGTACGAGCAGTACTTC. It encodes CASSPPAGRNEYEQYF.

V is TRBV27 and J is TRBJ2-3; D remains unclear. V was pared by 2 bases and J by 2 bases, with 8 bases between. CDR3 length: 14 amino acids. In germline, CDR1 is MNHEY, CDR2 SMNVEV (reference sequence). The CDR3 region is CASSLIWATDTQYF. The CDR3 DNA sequence: TGTGCCAGCAGTTTAATTTGGGCCACAGATACGCAGTATTTT.

A remark on this clone: A junction end diverges from the germline sequence, so it may reflect a read error. V and J are TRBV6-1 and TRBJ2-7, with TRBD2 as a possible D gene (6 bases). The CDR3 runs 14 residues. The germline V gene has CDR1 MNHNS and CDR2 SASEGT. In DNA form, the CDR3 reads TGTGCCAGCACTGAAGAGGGCGGGACCTACGAGCAGTACTTC. Protein sequence: CASTEEGGTYEQYF.

The V and J genes are TRBV19 and TRBJ1-5, with 8 bases that match TRBD1. Germline values: CDR1 LNHDA, CDR2 SQIVND (reference sequence). The CDR3 is made up of 16 amino acids. V lost 5 bases, J lost 4 bases, and 10 bases stayed unmatched. CDR3: CASSQEQGEGNQPQHF. CDR3 sequence (DNA): TGTGCCAGTAGTCAGGAACAGGGGGAAGGGAATCAGCCCCAGCATTTT.

V usage is TRBV30 and J usage is TRBJ2-2; perhaps TRBD2 as D (5 bases). Per the germline V gene, CDR1 is GTSNPN and CDR2 is SVGIG (reference sequence). Trimming pared 5 bases from V and 3 bases from J, leaving 10 bases between. There are 13 residues in the CDR3. In DNA, the CDR3 is TGTGCCTGGGGAGGACCATACACCGGGGAGCTGTTTTTT. Its translation: CAWGGPYTGELFF.

This chain links TRBV15 with TRBJ1-2; 7 positions match TRBD1. The junction had 12 bases not matched to a gene; V was cut back by 5 bases and J by 0 bases. The germline V gene has CDR1 LNHNV and CDR2 YYDKDF (reference sequence). The CDR3 runs to 17 residues. CDR3 sequence (DNA): TGTGCCACCAGCCCGGAAGGGGACAGAACCACTAACTATGGCTACACCTTC. It encodes CATSPEGDRTTNYGYTF. Using reference TRBV15 and TRBJ1-2 for the parts outside the CDR3, the full variable domain is DAMVIQNPRYQVTQFGKPVTLSCSQTLNHNVMYWYQQKSSQAPKLLFHYYDKDFNNEADTPDNFQSRRPNTSFCFLDIRSPGLGDTAMYLCATSPEGDRTTNYGYTFGSGTRLTVV.

For the CDR3, the DNA is TGTGCCAGCAGTTCGATTTCGACTAGCTGGGAGACCCAGTACTTC. Encoded protein: CASSSISTSWETQYF. This chain links TRBV28 with TRBJ2-5; TRBD2 agrees at 7 bases. J lost 5 bases, V lost 4 bases, and 10 bases had no gene match. Germline CDR1 is MDHEN and CDR2 is SYDVKM. The CDR3 spans 15 residues. The variable domain in full, with the rest retrieved from reference TRBV28 and TRBJ2-5, is DVKVTQSSRYLVKRTGEKVFLECVQDMDHENMFWYRQDPGLGLRLIYFSYDVKMKEKGDIPEGYSVSREKKERFSLILESASTNQTSMYLCASSSISTSWETQYFGPGTRLLVL.

The rearrangement uses TRBV6-6 and TRBJ1-2; the D is unclear. Deletions cut 0 bases from V and 0 bases from J, with 8 bases between. The germline CDR1 and CDR2 sequences are MNHNY and SVGAGI (reference sequence). This CDR3 contains 15 residues. CDR3 loop: CASSYSISANYGYTF. In DNA form, the CDR3 reads TGTGCCAGCAGTTACTCGATCTCGGCTAACTATGGCTACACCTTC.

The chain recombines TRBV11-3 with TRBJ2-7; 10 nucleotides line up with TRBD2. CDR1 and CDR2 from the germline V gene are SGHNT and YENEEA. This CDR3 region has 17 residues. Unmatched junction bases numbered 10, after V lost 1 base and J lost 4 bases. The CDR3 is CASSLAVSLAGEYEQYF. The CDR3 nucleotides are TGTGCCAGCAGCTTAGCAGTATCGCTAGCGGGGGAATACGAGCAGTACTTC.